The 29 T cell receptor beta chains reported below all come from one sample, sequenced in a study of PD-1 blockade in classical Hodgkin lymphoma. Generated by immunoSEQ multiplex PCR, the TCRdb table keeps only in-frame clones and is missing some. The top ten clones hold 17% of a sample with some 20,000 clones, over 60% of them seen once. Each and every patient relapsed after autologous stem cell transplantation, and patients got differing brentuximab vedotin exposure. This material consisted of peripheral blood mononuclear cells (PBMCs), taken at baseline. The receptors originated from a human donor with classical Hodgkin lymphoma.

This clone is a singleton in its sample. The chain joins TRBV30 to TRBJ1-2; TRBD1 matches 7 bases. The CDR3 has 14 amino acids. V was pared by 8 bases and J by 3 bases, with 12 bases of the junction left unmatched. Germline loops: CDR1 GTSNPN, CDR2 SVGIG (reference sequence). DNA for the CDR3: TGTGCCCTTAAATATAGGGACAGATACTATGGCTACACCTTC. Amino acid sequence: CALKYRDRYYGYTF.

The table lists this clone with a few counts. The V and J genes are TRBV2 and TRBJ1-6; TRBD1 agrees at 8 bases. Germline CDR1 is SNHLY and CDR2 is FYNNEI. The V segment lost 6 bases and the J segment 1 base; nucleotides outside the gene matches: 8. This CDR3 has 17 residues. The CDR3 reads CASRGQVGRSYNSPLHF. The CDR3, as DNA: TGTGCCAGCAGGGGACAGGTGGGACGGTCCTATAATTCACCCCTCCACTTT.

The V call is TRBV28, the J call TRBJ1-5; D remains ambiguous. The germline CDR1 and CDR2 sequences are MDHEN and SYDVKM. Trimming took 7 bases from V and 4 from J, leaving 14 bases between them. The CDR3 runs to 14 residues. CDR3 in amino acids: CASKKGGRNQPQHF. The CDR3 bases are TGTGCCAGCAAGAAGGGTGGAAGGAATCAGCCCCAGCATTTT.

This sequence joins TRBV2 and TRBJ2-5; D not certain. This CDR3 is built from 13 residues. V was cut by 7 bases and J by 1 base, with 10 bases left in between. In germline, CDR1 is SNHLY, CDR2 FYNNEI. CDR3 in DNA: TGTGCCAGCACAGAACCGTTCCAAGAGACCCAGTACTTC. Amino acid sequence: CASTEPFQETQYF.

Only a few counts were recorded for this clone. The gene calls are TRBV7-6 and TRBJ2-2; weak D call: TRBD1 (5 bases). Germline V gene sequence: CDR1 SGHVS, CDR2 FNYEAQ. Trimming left V 5 bases short and J 4 bases short, with 14 bases between. This CDR3 contains 15 residues. CDR3 in amino acids: CASSAAATATGELFF. The CDR3 DNA reads as TGTGCCAGCAGCGCGGCAGCGACAGCCACCGGGGAGCTGTTTTTT.

This clone has more than one count but fewer than ten. V is TRBV4-2 and J is TRBJ1-1; tentative D call: TRBD1 (5 bases). The CDR3 totals 16 residues. Germline V gene data show CDR1 as LGHNA and CDR2 as YNFKEQ. The V end was cut by 0 bases, the J end by 7 bases, with 18 bases between. The CDR3 DNA is TGTGCCAGCAGCCAAGAGGATAAAGGGGCGTTCGGTGAAGCTTTCTTT. This gives the protein CASSQEDKGAFGEAFF.

The V call is TRBV19, the J call TRBJ2-7, with 11 bases fitting TRBD2. The length of the CDR3 is 16 residues. Germline V gene sequence: CDR1 LNHDA, CDR2 SQIVND (reference sequence). The junction had 8 bases not matched to a gene; V was cut back by 4 bases and J by 3 bases. The CDR3 loop is CASSKPGLAGFYEQYF. As DNA, the CDR3 is TGTGCCAGTAGTAAGCCCGGACTAGCGGGCTTCTACGAGCAGTACTTC.

By sample fraction, this clone is medium-sized. The rearrangement links TRBV19 to TRBJ1-5; D may be TRBD1 (5 bases). Germline CDR1 is LNHDA and CDR2 is SQIVND (reference sequence). The CDR3 totals 14 residues. Trimming took 3 bases from V and 9 from J, leaving 15 bases between them. This chain's CDR3 is CASSIEGFLWPQHF. CDR3 DNA sequence: TGTGCCAGTAGTATCGAGGGGTTCCTTTGGCCCCAGCATTTT.

The table lists this clone with a few counts. The J gene is TRBJ1-6, the V gene TRBV9; no clear D gene. CDR1 is SGDLS, CDR2 YYNGEE, per germline. Trimming took 4 bases from V and 13 from J, leaving 12 bases between them. The length of the CDR3 is 12 residues. In DNA, the CDR3 is TGTGCCAGCAGCCCGTCTATGGGTCCCCTCCACTTT. Protein product: CASSPSMGPLHF.

This clone was detected once. This chain connects TRBV10-3 to TRBJ2-3; possible D gene TRBD1, 7 bases. The germline V and J ends were trimmed by 8 bases and 0 bases, with 15 bases remaining between them. The CDR3 consists of 15 residues. Germline CDR1 is ENHRY and CDR2 is SYGVKD. The CDR3 loop is CAIGQGDSSTDTQYF. CDR3 in DNA: TGTGCCATCGGGCAGGGGGACTCTAGCACAGATACGCAGTATTTT.

V and J are TRBV29-1 and TRBJ2-7; D is unclear. V gave up 5 bases and J gave up 6 bases, with 14 bases separating them. The CDR3 loop spans 12 amino acids. Germline loops: CDR1 SQVTM, CDR2 ANQGSEA. The CDR3 DNA sequence: TGCAGCGTTTACAAGGGCCCTCGCGAGCAGTACTTC. Its translation is CSVYKGPREQYF.

This clone was seen a few times. The V gene is TRBV21-1, the J gene TRBJ1-1; the D call of TRBD1 is as the table states it, not checked on the DNA. TRBV21-1 is described as a pseudogene. CDR3 length: 13 amino acids. CDR3 residues: CASSPREGAEAFF. The DNA for the CDR3 is TGTGCCAGCAGCCCCAGAGAGGGGGCTGAAGCTTTCTTT.

This clone was recorded a few times. The chain is built from TRBV19 and TRBJ2-1; D is unclear. Germline CDR1 reads LNHDA; CDR2 reads SQIVND (reference sequence). Trimming pared 4 bases from V and 12 bases from J, leaving 13 bases between. The CDR3 covers 12 residues. The CDR3 nucleotides read TGTGCCAGTAGTACCCTCAGCTGGGGGCAGTTCTTC. Its protein product is CASSTLSWGQFF.

This sequence joins TRBV14 and TRBJ1-2; D unclear. Germline loops: CDR1 SGHDN, CDR2 FVKESK. There are 15 residues in the CDR3. The V and J ends lost 0 bases and 2 bases respectively, with 10 bases between them. The CDR3 DNA is TGTGCCAGCAGCCAAGATGGCACAGTAAACTATGGCTACACCTTC. Its protein product is CASSQDGTVNYGYTF.

V gene TRBV10-3 combines with J gene TRBJ1-6, with D tentatively TRBD1 (5 bases). This CDR3 comprises 15 residues. In germline, CDR1 is ENHRY, CDR2 SYGVKD. Trimming pared 6 bases from V and 7 bases from J, leaving 16 bases between. In DNA, the CDR3 is TGTGCCATCAGCCTGGGGGGGATGGGAAATTCACCCCTCCACTTT. Protein: CAISLGGMGNSPLHF.

This clone was seen just once. No conserved phenylalanine or tryptophan is present at the end of the CDR3, so a read error is the likely explanation. This chain connects TRBV6-5 to TRBJ2-2; D unresolved. The CDR3 has 15 amino acids. The V gene lost 6 bases and the J gene lost 4 bases, with 15 bases spanning the gap. The V gene's germline CDR1 is MNHEY and CDR2 SVGAGI. CDR3 coding DNA: TGTGCCAGCAGATACGACCGATTGGGCACCGGGGAGCTGTTTCTT. Residues: CASRYDRLGTGELFL.

V and J are TRBV9 and TRBJ2-3, with 7 bases matching TRBD1. This CDR3 is 17 amino acids long. The germline gives CDR1 SGDLS, CDR2 YYNGEE. Trimming at V came to 0 bases and at J to 3 bases, leaving 10 bases not matched to a gene. The CDR3 region has the DNA TGTGCCAGCAGCGTAGATGTTTGGGACAGAGATACAGATACGCAGTATTTT. Protein: CASSVDVWDRDTDTQYF. Supplemented by reference TRBV9 and TRBJ2-3, the full variable domain reads DSGVTQTPKHLITATGQRVTLRCSPRSGDLSVYWYQQSLDQGLQFLIQYYNGEERAKGNILERFSAQQFPDLHSELNLSSLELGDSALYFCASSVDVWDRDTDTQYFGPGTRLTVL.

This clone has just one count. The chain couples TRBV9 to TRBJ2-2; a weak D match, TRBD2 (5 bases). The germline CDR1 and CDR2 sequences are SGDLS and YYNGEE. CDR3 length equals 15 residues. V lost 3 bases, J lost 5 bases, and 14 bases lay in between. The CDR3 loop is CASSATGLRTGELFF. The CDR3 region has the DNA TGTGCCAGCAGCGCGACGGGGTTACGTACCGGGGAGCTGTTTTTT. The whole variable domain, remainder taken from reference TRBV9 and TRBJ2-2, is DSGVTQTPKHLITATGQRVTLRCSPRSGDLSVYWYQQSLDQGLQFLIQYYNGEERAKGNILERFSAQQFPDLHSELNLSSLELGDSALYFCASSATGLRTGELFFGEGSRLTVL.

This chain joins TRBV5-6 and TRBJ1-1; D is unclear. Germline V CDR1 and CDR2: SGHDT, YYEEEE. This CDR3 is 13 amino acids long. V was shortened by 1 base and J by 4 bases, with 8 bases between the two germline ends. The CDR3 sequence: CASSLFVRTEAFF. The CDR3 DNA reads as TGTGCCAGCAGCTTGTTCGTGCGCACTGAAGCTTTCTTT.

The chain joins TRBV28 to TRBJ2-5; TRBD1 might be the D (6 bases). This CDR3 spans 15 amino acids. CDR1 is MDHEN, CDR2 SYDVKM, per germline. V was shortened by 3 bases and J by 5 bases, with 16 bases between the two germline ends. The CDR3: CASSFPTGLTETQYF. CDR3 DNA sequence: TGTGCCAGCAGTTTTCCGACAGGTTTGACGGAGACCCAGTACTTC.

CDR3 loop: CASSARRTGGTEAFF. CDR3 nucleotide sequence: TGTGCCAGCAGTGCGCGAAGGACAGGGGGGACTGAAGCTTTCTTT. This chain joins TRBV6-5 and TRBJ1-1, with 10 bases aligning to TRBD1. The CDR3 length is 15 residues. Trimming took 5 bases from V and 5 from J; bases not matched to a gene: 8. Germline CDR1 reads MNHEY; CDR2 reads SVGAGI.

The CDR3 sequence: CASSYADRSTGELFF. CDR3 nucleotides: TGTGCCAGCAGTTATGCTGACAGGAGCACCGGGGAGCTGTTTTTT. This rearrangement joins TRBV6-5 to TRBJ2-2; D perhaps matches TRBD1 (6 bases). Germline V gene data show CDR1 as MNHEY and CDR2 as SVGAGI. V was shortened by 3 bases and J by 4 bases, with 12 bases between the two germline ends. The CDR3 totals 15 residues.

This chain joins TRBV5-1 and TRBJ2-1; 9 bases match TRBD2. Germline V gene sequence: CDR1 SGHRS, CDR2 YFSETQ. With V trimmed by 2 bases and J by 9 bases, 6 bases remained unmatched. CDR3 length: 14 amino acids. In nucleotides, the CDR3 is TGCGCCAGCAGCTTCGGGCGGGGGGGCGGTGAGCAGTTCTTC. Translated, it gives CASSFGRGGGEQFF.

This clone has only one observation. This sequence joins TRBV30 and TRBJ1-1; D is uncertain. The CDR3 spans 12 residues. CDR1 GTSNPN and CDR2 SVGIG come from the germline V gene (reference sequence). CDR3 nucleotides: TGTGGGGTAGGGAGGCGGAACACTGAAGCTTTCTTT. Its protein is CGVGRRNTEAFF.

V gene TRBV7-2 combines with J gene TRBJ2-7, with TRBD2 matching 8 bases. The J segment lost 6 bases and the V segment lost 2 bases, leaving 9 bases of the junction unmatched. The germline CDR1 and CDR2 sequences are SGHTA and FQGNSA. This CDR3 contains 15 residues. CDR3 amino acids: CASSLTFRLAGEQYF. The CDR3 nucleotides are TGTGCCAGCAGCTTAACCTTCCGGCTAGCGGGCGAGCAGTACTTC.

This chain joins TRBV20-1 and TRBJ2-2; D call uncertain. Germline assignment: CDR1 DFQATT and CDR2 SNEGSKA (reference sequence). The CDR3 is 11 amino acids. Between the trimmed V and J ends, which lost 4 bases and 4 bases, there was a span of 4 bases. The CDR3 DNA sequence: TGCAGTGCTAAGGGCACCGGGGAGCTGTTTTTT. Its protein is CSAKGTGELFF.

V and J are TRBV7-9 and TRBJ1-5; a weak D match, TRBD1 (6 bases). The CDR3 is made up of 13 amino acids. Deletions cut 5 bases from V and 2 bases from J, with 7 bases between. Germline values: CDR1 SEHNR, CDR2 FQNEAQ (reference sequence). CDR3 in amino acids: CASSRQGNQPQHF. CDR3 DNA: TGTGCCAGCAGCCGACAGGGCAATCAGCCCCAGCATTTT.

The V and J genes are TRBV7-2 and TRBJ2-1; D is uncertain. Per the germline V gene, CDR1 is SGHTA and CDR2 is FQGNSA. The ends were cut back, 5 bases at V and 4 bases at J, with 15 bases in the middle. This CDR3 contains 15 residues. This CDR3 reads CASSPAPTTYNEQFF. CDR3 bases: TGTGCCAGCAGCCCAGCCCCCACAACGTACAATGAGCAGTTCTTC. The variable domain in full, with the rest retrieved from reference TRBV7-2 and TRBJ2-1, is GAGVSQSPSNKVTEKGKDVELRCDPISGHTALYWYRQSLGQGLEFLIYFQGNSAPDKSGLPSDRFSAERTGGSVSTLTIQRTQQEDSAVYLCASSPAPTTYNEQFFGPGTRLTVL.

The chain has TRBV27 and TRBJ2-6; D is possibly TRBD1 or TRBD2 (5 bases each). Germline lookup yields CDR1 MNHEY and CDR2 SMNVEV (reference sequence). The CDR3 is 13 residues long. Between the trimmed V and J ends, which lost 6 bases and 4 bases, there was a span of 7 bases. For the CDR3, the DNA is TGTGCCAGCAGAGGGACCGGGGCCAACGTCCTGACTTTC. It codes for CASRGTGANVLTF.